Shown below are 2 T cell receptor beta chains from a single sample sequenced in a study of T cell changes during pregnancy in multiple sclerosis. TCRdb keeps only in-frame clones here, not all; method: immunoSEQ multiplex PCR. The profile covers more than 65,000 clones, with just over 90% appearing a single time and approximately 2.4% taken by the ten largest. The material sequenced was peripheral blood, taken in the first trimester of pregnancy. These receptors originate from a female donor with multiple sclerosis, enrolled in a pregnancy study.

This chain joins TRBV6-1 and TRBJ2-5; 10 bases are a match to TRBD2. In germline, CDR1 is MNHNS, CDR2 SASEGT. V shed 6 bases, J shed 4 bases, and the junction held 8 bases outside the gene matches. The length of the CDR3 is 15 residues. CDR3 amino acids: CASRASGGAGETQYF. The DNA of the CDR3 is TGTGCCAGCAGAGCAAGCGGGGGGGCCGGAGAGACCCAGTACTTC.

This CDR3 reads CASSGYRDRGGNEQFF. In nucleotides, the CDR3 is TGTGCCAGCAGCGGTTACCGGGACAGGGGTGGCAATGAGCAGTTCTTC. The rearrangement uses TRBV27 and TRBJ2-1; 10 bases are shared with TRBD1. With V trimmed by 6 bases and J by 6 bases, 11 bases remained unmatched. Germline assignment: CDR1 MNHEY and CDR2 SMNVEV (reference sequence). The CDR3 loop spans 16 amino acids.